This TCR beta chain is drawn from a study of CD4 T cells in relation to SARS-CoV-2 and coronaviruses. Turning to this clone: The antigen remains undetermined.

Unexposed donor CD4+ T cells date from about 2011-2018, before the COVID-19 pandemic. Study conclusions and caveats: Crossreactive clones expanded significantly less to SARS-CoV-2 than monoreactive clones. Samples before the pandemic and after infection were not matched within any donor.

V gave up 5 bases and J gave up 5 bases; unmatched junction bases: 2. The CDR3 consists of 13 residues. Germline V lookup: CDR1 MNHEY, CDR2 SVGAGI. Deep TCR-beta sequencing used DNA from uncultured naive and memory CD4+ T cells. Sequenced by immunoSEQ multiplex PCR; TCRdb stores in-frame clones only, minus some. The sample holds 60,000 to 85,000 clones; 80% to 95% are singletons and the top ten take around 0.23%. The TCR was taken from a human donor in good health. The genes are TRBV6-5 and TRBJ1-3; 8 positions match TRBD1. Sequencing used naive CD4+ T cells from PBMCs. Documented subset: naive CD4+ T cells isolated by negative enrichment. The CDR3 nucleotides read TGTGCCAGCAGTCGACAGGGGAGAAACACCATATATTTT. Protein: CASSRQGRNTIYF.